This entry lists 4 T cell receptor beta chains sequenced from one sample in a study of shared clonotypes between healthy human individuals. Sequencing used immunoSEQ multiplex PCR; TCRdb keeps in-frame clones, though not all of them. This table holds 1,500,000 or so clones, roughly 96% found once. The material sequenced was naive CD4+ T cells sorted from blood. The subset denotes: CD45RA+ positively selected. These receptors came from a man aged 25 to 45 in good health.

The J gene is TRBJ1-1, the V gene TRBV14; the match to TRBD1 covers 9 bases. This CDR3 is built from 16 residues. J lost 5 bases, V lost 4 bases, and 11 bases had no gene match. Germline loops: CDR1 SGHDN, CDR2 FVKESK. DNA of the CDR3: TGTGCCAGCAGCCCCCTTGTGACAGGGGGGCGGACTGAAGCTTTCTTT. This codes for CASSPLVTGGRTEAFF.

The rearrangement uses TRBV30 and TRBJ2-1; TRBD2 matches at 9 bases. The CDR3 runs to 15 residues. Trimming at V came to 2 bases and at J to 6 bases, leaving 8 bases not matched to a gene. Germline V CDR1 and CDR2: GTSNPN, SVGIG (reference sequence). CDR3 residues: CAWSLRLAVINEQFF. DNA for the CDR3: TGTGCCTGGAGTCTGAGACTAGCGGTTATCAATGAGCAGTTCTTC. The variable domain in full, completed from reference TRBV30 and TRBJ2-1, reads SQTIHQWPATLVQPVGSPLSLECTVEGTSNPNLYWYRQAAGRGLQLLFYSVGIGQISSEVPQNLSASRPQDRQFILSSKKLLLSDSGFYLCAWSLRLAVINEQFFGPGTRLTVL.

The rearrangement links TRBV5-4 to TRBJ2-3; 8 nucleotides agree with TRBD2. CDR1 SGHNT and CDR2 YYREEE come from the germline V gene (reference sequence). J was trimmed by 4 bases and V by 4 bases; bases with no gene match: 8. There are 15 residues in the CDR3. CDR3 region: CASSHKRENADTQYF. The CDR3 coding sequence is TGTGCCAGCAGCCATAAGCGGGAGAACGCAGATACGCAGTATTTT. The full variable domain, completed using reference TRBV5-4 and TRBJ2-3, is ETGVTQSPTHLIKTRGQQVTLRCSSQSGHNTVSWYQQALGQGPQFIFQYYREEENGRGNFPPRFSGLQFPNYSSELNVNALELDDSALYLCASSHKRENADTQYFGPGTRLTVL.

The chain carries TRBV6-5 and TRBJ2-7, with 7 bases fitting TRBD2. Germline CDR1 MNHEY, CDR2 SVGAGI. Trimming took 5 bases from V and 11 from J; bases not matched to a gene: 9. This CDR3 contains 12 residues. For the CDR3, the DNA is TGTGCCAGCAGTAAGATAGGAGCGGGAAAGTACTTC. Translated: CASSKIGAGKYF.